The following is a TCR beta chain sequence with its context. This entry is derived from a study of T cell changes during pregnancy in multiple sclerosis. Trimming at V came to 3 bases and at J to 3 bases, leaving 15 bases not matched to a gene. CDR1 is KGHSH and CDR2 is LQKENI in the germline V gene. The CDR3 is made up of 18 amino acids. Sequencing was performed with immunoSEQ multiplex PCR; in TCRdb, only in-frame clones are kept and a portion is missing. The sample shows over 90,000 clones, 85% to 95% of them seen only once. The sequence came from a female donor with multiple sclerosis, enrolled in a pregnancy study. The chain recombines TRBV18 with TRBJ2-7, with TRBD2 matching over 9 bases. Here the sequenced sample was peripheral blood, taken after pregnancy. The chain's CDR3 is CASSPRRLQVREGYEQYF. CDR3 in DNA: TGTGCCAGCTCACCTCGAAGACTTCAGGTGCGGGAGGGCTACGAGCAGTACTTC. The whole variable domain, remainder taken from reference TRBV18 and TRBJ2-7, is NAGVMQNPRHLVRRRGQEARLRCSPMKGHSHVYWYRQLPEEGLKFMVYLQKENIIDESGMPKERFSAEFPKEGPSILRIQQVVRGDSAAYFCASSPRRLQVREGYEQYFGPGTRLTVT.